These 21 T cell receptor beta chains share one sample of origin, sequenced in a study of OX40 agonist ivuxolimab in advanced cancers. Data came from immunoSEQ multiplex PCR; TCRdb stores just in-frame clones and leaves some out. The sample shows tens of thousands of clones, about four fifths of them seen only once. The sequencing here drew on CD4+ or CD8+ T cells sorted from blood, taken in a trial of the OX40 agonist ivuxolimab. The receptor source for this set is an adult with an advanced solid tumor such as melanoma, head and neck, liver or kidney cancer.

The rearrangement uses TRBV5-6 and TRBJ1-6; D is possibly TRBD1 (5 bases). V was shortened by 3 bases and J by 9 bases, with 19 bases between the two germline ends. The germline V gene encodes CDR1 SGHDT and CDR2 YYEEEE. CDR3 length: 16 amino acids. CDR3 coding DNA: TGTGCCAGCAGCTCGCGCATGGCAGGGTTTGGTTCACCCCTCCACTTT. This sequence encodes CASSSRMAGFGSPLHF.

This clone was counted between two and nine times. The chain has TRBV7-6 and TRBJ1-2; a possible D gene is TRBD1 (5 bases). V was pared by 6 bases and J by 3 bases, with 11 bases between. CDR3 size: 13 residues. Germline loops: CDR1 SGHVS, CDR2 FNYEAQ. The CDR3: CASRDTGDYGYTF. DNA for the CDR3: TGTGCCAGCAGGGACACGGGGGACTATGGCTACACCTTC. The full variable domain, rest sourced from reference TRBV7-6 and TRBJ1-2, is GAGVSQSPRYKVTKRGQDVALRCDPISGHVSLYWYRQALGQGPEFLTYFNYEAQQDKSGLPNDRFSAERPEGSISTLTIQRTEQRDSAMYRCASRDTGDYGYTFGSGTRLTVV.

Here the CDR3 DNA reads TGTGCCAGCAGCTTAGCGGGGTCTTGGGATGAGCAGTTCTTC. This gives the protein CASSLAGSWDEQFF. The chain is built from TRBV7-9 and TRBJ2-1; D not certain. V dropped 0 bases and J dropped 8 bases, with 11 bases sitting between them. This CDR3 is built from 14 residues. CDR1 is SEHNR, CDR2 FQNEAQ, per germline (reference sequence).

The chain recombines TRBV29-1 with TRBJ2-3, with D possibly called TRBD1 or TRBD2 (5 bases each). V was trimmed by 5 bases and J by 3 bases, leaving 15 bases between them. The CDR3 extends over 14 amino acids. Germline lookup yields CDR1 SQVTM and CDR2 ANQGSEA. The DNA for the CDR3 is TGCAGCGTTAATGGCAAGGGACGTACAGATACGCAGTATTTT. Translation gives CSVNGKGRTDTQYF.

This chain's CDR3 is CASLDRGHNYGYTF. The CDR3 DNA is TGTGCCAGCCTTGACAGGGGGCATAACTATGGCTACACCTTC. The rearrangement uses TRBV2 and TRBJ1-2, with TRBD1 matching over 10 bases. The CDR3 is 14 residues long. Germline CDR1 SNHLY, CDR2 FYNNEI. The trim removed 8 bases at V and 1 base at J, leaving 4 bases unmatched.

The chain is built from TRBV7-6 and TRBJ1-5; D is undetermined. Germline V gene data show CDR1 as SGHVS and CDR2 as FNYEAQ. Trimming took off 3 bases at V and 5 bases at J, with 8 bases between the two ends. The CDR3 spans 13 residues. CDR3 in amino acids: CASSFVGHQPQHF. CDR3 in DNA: TGTGCCAGCAGCTTTGTAGGGCATCAGCCCCAGCATTTT.

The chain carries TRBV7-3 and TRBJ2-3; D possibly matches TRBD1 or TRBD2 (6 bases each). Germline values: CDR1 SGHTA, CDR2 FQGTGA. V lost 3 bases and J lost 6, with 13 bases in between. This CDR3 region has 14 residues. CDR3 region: CASSFRGAQDTQYF. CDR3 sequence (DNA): TGTGCCAGCAGCTTTAGGGGGGCACAGGATACGCAGTATTTT.

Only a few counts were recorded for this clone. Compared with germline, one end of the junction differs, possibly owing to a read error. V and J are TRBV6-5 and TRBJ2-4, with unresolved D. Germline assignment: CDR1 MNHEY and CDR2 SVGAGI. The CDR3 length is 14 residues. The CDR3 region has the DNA TGTGCCATCAGTGAGTCGCAGGACCAAAACATTCAGTACTTC. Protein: CAISESQDQNIQYF.

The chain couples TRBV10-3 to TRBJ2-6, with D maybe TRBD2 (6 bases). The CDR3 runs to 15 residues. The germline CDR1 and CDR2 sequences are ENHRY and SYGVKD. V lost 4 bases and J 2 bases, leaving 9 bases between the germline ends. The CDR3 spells CAISGGGTGANVLTF. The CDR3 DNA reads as TGTGCCATCAGTGGTGGGGGGACTGGGGCCAACGTCCTGACTTTC.

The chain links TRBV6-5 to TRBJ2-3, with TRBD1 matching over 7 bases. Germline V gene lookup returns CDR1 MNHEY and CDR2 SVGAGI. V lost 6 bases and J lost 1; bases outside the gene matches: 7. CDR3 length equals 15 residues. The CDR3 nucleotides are TGTGCCAGCAGACGACAGGGATTCGGCACAGATACGCAGTATTTT. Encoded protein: CASRRQGFGTDTQYF.

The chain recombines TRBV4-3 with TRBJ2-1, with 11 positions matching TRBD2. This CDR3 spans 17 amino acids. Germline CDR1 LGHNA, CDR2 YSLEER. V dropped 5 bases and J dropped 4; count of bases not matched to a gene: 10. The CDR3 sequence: CASSEIAGGPLYNEQFF. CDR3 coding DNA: TGCGCCAGCAGCGAGATAGCGGGAGGGCCTCTTTACAATGAGCAGTTCTTC.

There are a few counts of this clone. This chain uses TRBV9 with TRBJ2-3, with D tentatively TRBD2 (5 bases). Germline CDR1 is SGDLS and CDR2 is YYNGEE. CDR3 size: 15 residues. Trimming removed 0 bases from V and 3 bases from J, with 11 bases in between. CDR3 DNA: TGTGCCAGCAGCGTAGATCCAGCGGAGACAGATACGCAGTATTTT. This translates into CASSVDPAETDTQYF.

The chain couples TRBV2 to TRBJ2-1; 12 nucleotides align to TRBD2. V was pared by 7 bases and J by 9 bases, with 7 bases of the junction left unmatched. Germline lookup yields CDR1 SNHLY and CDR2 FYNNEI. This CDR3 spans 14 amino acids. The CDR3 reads CASTQTSGRSEQFF. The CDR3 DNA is TGTGCCAGCACCCAGACTAGCGGGAGATCTGAGCAGTTCTTC. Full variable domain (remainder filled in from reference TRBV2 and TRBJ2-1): EPEVTQTPSHQVTQMGQEVILRCVPISNHLYFYWYRQILGQKVEFLVSFYNNEISEKSEIFDDQFSVERPDGSNFTLKIRSTKLEDSAMYFCASTQTSGRSEQFFGPGTRLTVL.

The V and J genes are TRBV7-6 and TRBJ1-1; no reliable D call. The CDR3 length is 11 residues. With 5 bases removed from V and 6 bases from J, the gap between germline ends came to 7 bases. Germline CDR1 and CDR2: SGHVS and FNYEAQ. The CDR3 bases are TGTGCCAGCAGCCCCGGGTCTGAAGCTTTCTTT. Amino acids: CASSPGSEAFF.

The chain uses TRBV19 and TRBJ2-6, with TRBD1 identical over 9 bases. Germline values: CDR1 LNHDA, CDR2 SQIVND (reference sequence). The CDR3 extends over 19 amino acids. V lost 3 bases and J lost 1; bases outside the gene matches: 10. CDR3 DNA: TGTGCCAGTAGTATGTTTCAGGGGACAGGGAATTCTGGGGCCAACGTCCTGACTTTC. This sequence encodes CASSMFQGTGNSGANVLTF.

The DNA of the CDR3 is TGTGCCAGCAGTTTACCTCCAGGGGCCTACGAGCAGTACTTC. This translates into CASSLPPGAYEQYF. The J gene is TRBJ2-7, the V gene TRBV28; TRBD1 is a possible D gene (6 bases). V gave up 2 bases and J gave up 2 bases, with 10 bases separating them. The CDR3 extends over 14 amino acids. The V gene's germline CDR1 is MDHEN and CDR2 SYDVKM. Supplemented by reference TRBV28 and TRBJ2-7, the full variable domain reads DVKVTQSSRYLVKRTGEKVFLECVQDMDHENMFWYRQDPGLGLRLIYFSYDVKMKEKGDIPEGYSVSREKKERFSLILESASTNQTSMYLCASSLPPGAYEQYFGPGTRLTVT.

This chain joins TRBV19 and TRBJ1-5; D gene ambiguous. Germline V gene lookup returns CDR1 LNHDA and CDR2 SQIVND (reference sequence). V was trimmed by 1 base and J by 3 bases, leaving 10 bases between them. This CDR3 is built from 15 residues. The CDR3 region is CASSIAGSTNQPQHF. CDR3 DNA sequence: TGTGCCAGTAGTATAGCAGGCAGCACCAATCAGCCCCAGCATTTT.

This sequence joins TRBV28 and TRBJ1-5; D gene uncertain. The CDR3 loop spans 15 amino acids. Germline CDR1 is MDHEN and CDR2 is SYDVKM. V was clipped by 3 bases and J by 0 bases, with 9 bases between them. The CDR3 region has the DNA TGTGCCAGCAGTTTGATGGAAAATAGCAATCAGCCCCAGCATTTT. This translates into CASSLMENSNQPQHF.

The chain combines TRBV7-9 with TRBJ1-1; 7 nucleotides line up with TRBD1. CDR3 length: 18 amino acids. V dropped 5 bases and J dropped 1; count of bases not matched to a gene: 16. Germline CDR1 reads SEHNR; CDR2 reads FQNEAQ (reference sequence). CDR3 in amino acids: CASSPNRGENIPNTEAFF. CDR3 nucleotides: TGTGCCAGCAGCCCCAACAGGGGCGAAAACATCCCGAACACTGAAGCTTTCTTT.

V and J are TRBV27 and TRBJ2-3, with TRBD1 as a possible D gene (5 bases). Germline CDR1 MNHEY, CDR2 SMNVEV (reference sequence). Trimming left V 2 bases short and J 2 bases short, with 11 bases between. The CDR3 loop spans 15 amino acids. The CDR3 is CASSLRQSFTDTQYF. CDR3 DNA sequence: TGTGCCAGCAGTTTAAGACAGAGCTTCACAGATACGCAGTATTTT.

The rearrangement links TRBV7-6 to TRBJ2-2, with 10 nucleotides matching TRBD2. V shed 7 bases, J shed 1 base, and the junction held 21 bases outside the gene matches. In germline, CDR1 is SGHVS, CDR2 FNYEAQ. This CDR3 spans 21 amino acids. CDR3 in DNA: TGTGCCAGCACCTCAGGGGCCCGGGCCAGACTAGCGGGCAAGAACACCGGGGAGCTGTTTTTT. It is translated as CASTSGARARLAGKNTGELFF.